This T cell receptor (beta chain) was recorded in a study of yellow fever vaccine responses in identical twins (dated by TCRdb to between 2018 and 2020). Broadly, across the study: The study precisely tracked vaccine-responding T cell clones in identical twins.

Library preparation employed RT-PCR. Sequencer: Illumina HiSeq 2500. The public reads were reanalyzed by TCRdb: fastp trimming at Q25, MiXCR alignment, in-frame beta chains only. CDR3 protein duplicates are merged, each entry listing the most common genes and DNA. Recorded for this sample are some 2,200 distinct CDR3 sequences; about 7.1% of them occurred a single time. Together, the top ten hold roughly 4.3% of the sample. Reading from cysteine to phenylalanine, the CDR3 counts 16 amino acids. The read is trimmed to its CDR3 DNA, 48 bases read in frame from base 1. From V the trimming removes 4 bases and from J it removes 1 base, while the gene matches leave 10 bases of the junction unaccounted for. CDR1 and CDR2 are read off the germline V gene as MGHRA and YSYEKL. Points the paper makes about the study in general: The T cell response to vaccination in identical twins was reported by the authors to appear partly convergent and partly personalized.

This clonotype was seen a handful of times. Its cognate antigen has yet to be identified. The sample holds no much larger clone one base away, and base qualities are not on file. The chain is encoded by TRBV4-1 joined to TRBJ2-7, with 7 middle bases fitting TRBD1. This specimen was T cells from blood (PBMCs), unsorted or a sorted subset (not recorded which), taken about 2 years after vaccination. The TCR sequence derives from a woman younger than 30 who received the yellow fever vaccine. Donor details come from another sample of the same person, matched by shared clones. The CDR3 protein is CASSPPGTDTSYEQYF. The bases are TGCGCCAGCAGCCCCCCCGGGACAGACACTTCCTACGAGCAGTACTTC.